This passage covers 24 T cell receptor beta chains from one sample sequenced in a study of blood T cell repertoires in COVID-19 (dated by TCRdb to about 2020). Libraries were prepared through the immunoSEQ multiplex PCR assay. This is the immuneACCESS table as TCRdb keeps it, with only in-frame sequences that have V and J called. A part of the clones is gone; compared with another copy, unresolved V genes explain less than half, and the rest is unexplained. Recorded for this sample are roughly 60,000 clones; roughly 90% of them occurred a single time. The ten most abundant clones make up around 3.7% of the sample. Input material: peripheral blood. These receptors originate from a human donor in a cohort sampled during active COVID-19.

The chain links TRBV15 to TRBJ2-3; 13 nucleotides align to TRBD2. This CDR3 is built from 16 residues. The V gene end was trimmed by 1 base and the J gene end by 4 bases; junction bases not matched to a gene: 2. Germline V CDR1 and CDR2: LNHNV, YYDKDF (reference sequence). For the CDR3, the DNA is TGTGCCACCAGCAGAGGGACTAGCGGGAGCCCAGATACGCAGTATTTT. It yields the protein CATSRGTSGSPDTQYF.

This chain uses TRBV3-1 (or the pseudogene TRBV3-2) with TRBJ2-5; D gene ambiguous. V lost 4 bases, J lost 5 bases, and 5 bases lay in between. CDR3 length: 11 residues. Germline V gene sequence: CDR1 LGHDT, CDR2 YNNKEL (reference sequence). CDR3 sequence reads: CASSRQETQYF. Here the CDR3 DNA reads TGTGCCAGCAGCCGCCAGGAGACCCAGTACTTC.

The chain couples TRBV3-1 (or the pseudogene TRBV3-2) to TRBJ1-5; 9 nucleotides align to TRBD1. Germline V gives CDR1 LGHDT, CDR2 YNNKEL (reference sequence). Germline trimming cut 3 bases from V and 4 bases from J; bases unmatched to any gene: 10. CDR3 length: 17 residues. Here the CDR3 DNA reads TGTGCCAGCAGCCAGACCAAAGCCGGGACAGGGAATCAGCCCCAGCATTTT. Amino acid sequence: CASSQTKAGTGNQPQHF.

The chain uses TRBV19 and TRBJ2-1; TRBD2 agrees at 10 bases. The CDR3 runs 15 residues. Germline V gives CDR1 LNHDA, CDR2 SQIVND (reference sequence). Trimming at V came to 8 bases and at J to 6 bases, leaving 10 bases not matched to a gene. The CDR3 bases are TGTGCCAGTTACCCTGGGACTAGCGCGACCAATGAGCAGTTCTTC. Residues: CASYPGTSATNEQFF.

For the CDR3, the DNA is TGTGCCAGCAGTCCGGAACAGGGGTATTATGGCTACACCTTC. Translation: CASSPEQGYYGYTF. The chain links TRBV27 to TRBJ1-2; 7 bases align to TRBD1. The CDR3 extends over 14 amino acids. Germline V gene data show CDR1 as MNHEY and CDR2 as SMNVEV (reference sequence). With V trimmed by 5 bases and J by 5 bases, 8 bases remained unmatched.

The chain has TRBV5-4 and TRBJ2-1, with 11 bases identical to TRBD2. Germline V gene data show CDR1 as SGHNT and CDR2 as YYREEE (reference sequence). J gave up 5 bases and V 4 bases, and 5 bases lay outside the gene matches. The CDR3 covers 15 residues. The CDR3, as DNA: TGTGCCAGCAGCCCGGGACTAGCGGCTAACAATGAGCAGTTCTTC. Its protein product is CASSPGLAANNEQFF.

The genes are TRBV19 and TRBJ2-1; no clear D gene. Deletions cut 4 bases from V and 10 bases from J, with 8 bases between. The length of the CDR3 is 11 residues. Germline loops: CDR1 LNHDA, CDR2 SQIVND (reference sequence). The CDR3: CASSSTAEQFF. For the CDR3, the DNA is TGTGCCAGTAGTAGTACCGCGGAGCAGTTCTTC.

The chain links TRBV5-6 to TRBJ2-7; no reliable D call. The ends were cut back, 0 bases at V and 7 bases at J, with 14 bases in the middle. The germline V gene has CDR1 SGHDT and CDR2 YYEEEE. The CDR3 spans 14 residues. The CDR3 DNA sequence: TGTGCCAGCAGCTTGGGAAGTGGGCAGGTGGAGCAGTACTTC. Translated: CASSLGSGQVEQYF.

This chain connects TRBV18 to TRBJ1-1; 7 bases are a match to TRBD1. The CDR3 has 14 residues. After removal of 4 bases from V and 2 bases from J, the junction contained 4 bases not matched to a gene. Per germline, CDR1 KGHSH and CDR2 LQKENI. This CDR3 reads CASSRQGGNTEAFF. CDR3 bases: TGTGCCAGCTCACGACAGGGTGGTAACACTGAAGCTTTCTTT.

The J gene is TRBJ1-5, the V gene TRBV6-5; 10 positions match TRBD1. The junction had 7 bases not matched to a gene; V was cut back by 8 bases and J by 6 bases. The CDR3 spans 14 residues. Germline CDR1 is MNHEY and CDR2 is SVGAGI. The CDR3 region has the DNA TGTGCCAGCGGGACAGGGGCGGAGGTTCAGCCCCAGCATTTT. Encoded protein: CASGTGAEVQPQHF.

The chain combines TRBV7-8 with TRBJ1-2; tentative D call: TRBD1 (5 bases). Germline loops: CDR1 SGHVS, CDR2 FQNEAQ. The CDR3 extends over 14 amino acids. V lost 6 bases and J lost 8, with 19 bases in between. For the CDR3, the DNA is TGTGCCAGCAGGCGTGACAGCGACCTAGGGGGCTACACCTTC. Translated: CASRRDSDLGGYTF. The full variable domain, in which reference TRBV7-8 and TRBJ1-2 provide the parts outside the CDR3, is GAGVSQSPRYKVAKRGQDVALRCDPISGHVSLFWYQQALGQGPEFLTYFQNEAQLDKSGLPSDRFFAERPEGSVSTLKIQRTQQEDSAVYLCASRRDSDLGGYTFGSGTRLTVV.

This chain links TRBV3-1 (or the pseudogene TRBV3-2) with TRBJ2-7, with 11 bases that match TRBD2. V gave up 4 bases and J gave up 3 bases; unmatched junction bases: 2. Germline CDR1 reads LGHDT; CDR2 reads YNNKEL (reference sequence). The CDR3 length is 14 residues. CDR3 in amino acids: CASSPGTSGYEQYF. In DNA, the CDR3 is TGTGCCAGCAGCCCCGGGACTAGCGGCTACGAGCAGTACTTC.

The rearrangement uses TRBV24-1 and TRBJ2-5, with 7 bases matching TRBD2. Losses at the gene ends were 2 bases for V and 7 bases for J; bases not matched to a gene: 9. The V gene's germline CDR1 is KGHDR and CDR2 SFDVKD. The CDR3 has 15 residues. This chain's CDR3 is CATSDSGGYRGTQYF. The CDR3 region has the DNA TGTGCCACCAGTGATTCCGGGGGGTACCGTGGGACCCAGTACTTC.

This chain connects TRBV4-2 to TRBJ2-2; TRBD2 is a possible D gene (5 bases). CDR3 size: 17 residues. V dropped 0 bases and J dropped 5 bases, with 16 bases sitting between them. Germline assignment: CDR1 LGHNA and CDR2 YNFKEQ. The DNA for the CDR3 is TGTGCCAGCAGCCAAGAACACCTACTCGGGATTACCGGGGAGCTGTTTTTT. Amino acids: CASSQEHLLGITGELFF.

The gene calls are TRBV27 and TRBJ2-7; TRBD1 aligns across 7 bases. Germline V gives CDR1 MNHEY, CDR2 SMNVEV (reference sequence). Germline trimming cut 6 bases from V and 8 bases from J; bases unmatched to any gene: 7. The CDR3 is 12 residues long. CDR3 loop: CASSRQGGKQYF. CDR3 nucleotides: TGTGCCAGCAGCCGACAGGGTGGCAAGCAGTACTTC.

The chain has TRBV10-3 and TRBJ2-3, with TRBD2 matching 8 bases. Germline V gene data show CDR1 as ENHRY and CDR2 as SYGVKD. Trimming cost V 10 bases and J 4 bases; bases outside gene matches: 7. This CDR3 has 13 residues. The CDR3 nucleotides are TGTGCCACCAGCCTAGCGGGTTCAGATACGCAGTATTTT. It is translated as CATSLAGSDTQYF.

The rearrangement links TRBV24-1 to TRBJ2-3; 12 bases map to TRBD2. The CDR3 runs to 17 residues. The germline V gene has CDR1 KGHDR and CDR2 SFDVKD. J gave up 7 bases and V 4 bases, and 11 bases lay outside the gene matches. Written as DNA, the CDR3 is TGTGCCACCAGTGACCACGTCCTAGCGGGAGGGCGGAATACGCAGTATTTT. This translates into CATSDHVLAGGRNTQYF.

This clone was detected only a few times. The CDR3 reads CASSLMGGASGYTF. The DNA of the CDR3 is TGTGCCAGCAGTTTAATGGGCGGGGCTAGTGGCTACACCTTC. The chain has TRBV27 and TRBJ1-2; D possibly corresponds to TRBD1 (5 bases). Trimming took off 2 bases at V and 7 bases at J, with 14 bases between the two ends. This CDR3 has 14 amino acids. CDR1 and CDR2 from the germline V gene are MNHEY and SMNVEV (reference sequence).

In regard to this clone: The sample carries other DNA sequences with the same CDR3. The chain couples TRBV7-9 to TRBJ2-7; perhaps TRBD2 as D (5 bases). The germline gives CDR1 SEHNR, CDR2 FQNEAQ (reference sequence). V dropped 5 bases and J dropped 2 bases, with 10 bases sitting between them. The CDR3 loop spans 13 amino acids. The CDR3 coding sequence is TGTGCCAGCAGCCCGGGAAGGACCTACGAGCAGTACTTC. Amino acid sequence: CASSPGRTYEQYF.

The rearrangement joins TRBV9 to TRBJ2-3, with unresolved D. From germline, CDR1 is SGDLS and CDR2 YYNGEE. The CDR3 consists of 14 residues. Trimming left V 0 bases short and J 6 bases short, with 11 bases between. The CDR3 reads CASSVARLGDTQYF. For the CDR3, the DNA is TGTGCCAGCAGCGTAGCCAGGTTGGGCGATACGCAGTATTTT.

The V call is TRBV10-3, the J call TRBJ1-3; D gene unclear. From germline, CDR1 is ENHRY and CDR2 SYGVKD. The CDR3 is made up of 14 amino acids. V gave up 5 bases and J gave up 0 bases, with 8 bases separating them. The CDR3 bases are TGTGCCATCAGTTCAGGATCCTCTGGAAACACCATATATTTT. Its translation: CAISSGSSGNTIYF.

This clone was counted a single time. This rearrangement joins TRBV27 to TRBJ2-7, with 8 bases matching TRBD1. Germline V gives CDR1 MNHEY, CDR2 SMNVEV (reference sequence). The CDR3 runs 14 residues. V shed 2 bases, J shed 6 bases, and the junction held 6 bases outside the gene matches. The CDR3 is CASSLGRGQSEQYF. The CDR3 nucleotides are TGTGCCAGCAGTTTAGGCAGGGGGCAGAGCGAGCAGTACTTC.

This clone appeared once. The chain is built from TRBV15 and TRBJ1-1, with TRBD1 matching 7 bases. V lost 7 bases to trimming and J lost 0 bases; unmatched junction nucleotides: 11. Germline lookup yields CDR1 LNHNV and CDR2 YYDKDF (reference sequence). The length of the CDR3 is 16 residues. The CDR3 region has the DNA TGTGCCACCACAGACGGGACAGCTGATTTGAACACTGAAGCTTTCTTT. It codes for CATTDGTADLNTEAFF.

V and J are TRBV14 and TRBJ1-2, with D uncertain. The CDR3 consists of 13 residues. Germline CDR1 reads SGHDN; CDR2 reads FVKESK. V was trimmed by 3 bases and J by 4 bases, leaving 9 bases between them. CDR3 nucleotides: TGTGCCAGCAGCCAGAACACATTCTATGGCTACACCTTC. It is translated as CASSQNTFYGYTF. The full variable domain, in which reference TRBV14 and TRBJ1-2 provide the parts outside the CDR3, is EAGVTQFPSHSVIEKGQTVTLRCDPISGHDNLYWYRRVMGKEIKFLLHFVKESKQDESGMPNNRFLAERTGGTYSTLKVQPAELEDSGVYFCASSQNTFYGYTFGSGTRLTVV.